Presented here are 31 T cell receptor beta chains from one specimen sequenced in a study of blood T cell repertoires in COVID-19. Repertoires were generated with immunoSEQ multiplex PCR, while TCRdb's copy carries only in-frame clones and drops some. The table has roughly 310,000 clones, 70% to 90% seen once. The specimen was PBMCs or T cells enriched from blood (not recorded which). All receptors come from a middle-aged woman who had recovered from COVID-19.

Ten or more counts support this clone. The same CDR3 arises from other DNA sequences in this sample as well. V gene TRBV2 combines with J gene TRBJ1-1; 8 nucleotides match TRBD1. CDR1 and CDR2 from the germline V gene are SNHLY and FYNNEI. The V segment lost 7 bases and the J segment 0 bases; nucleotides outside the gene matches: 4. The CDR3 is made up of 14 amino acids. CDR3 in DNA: TGTGCCAGCACCGGACAGGGCCTGAACACTGAAGCTTTCTTT. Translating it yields CASTGQGLNTEAFF.

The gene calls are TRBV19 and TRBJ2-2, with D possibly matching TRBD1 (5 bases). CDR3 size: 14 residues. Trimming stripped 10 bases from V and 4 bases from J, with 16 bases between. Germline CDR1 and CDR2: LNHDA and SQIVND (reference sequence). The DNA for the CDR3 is TGTGCCACCTCGGAGCAGGGCGCCACCGGGGAGCTGTTTTTT. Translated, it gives CATSEQGATGELFF.

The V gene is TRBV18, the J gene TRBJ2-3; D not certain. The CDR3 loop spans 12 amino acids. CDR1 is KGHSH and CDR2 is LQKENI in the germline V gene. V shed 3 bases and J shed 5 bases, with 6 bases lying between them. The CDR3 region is CASSPQEDTQYF. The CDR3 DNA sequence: TGTGCCAGCTCACCTCAGGAAGATACGCAGTATTTT. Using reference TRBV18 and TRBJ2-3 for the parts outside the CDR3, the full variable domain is NAGVMQNPRHLVRRRGQEARLRCSPMKGHSHVYWYRQLPEEGLKFMVYLQKENIIDESGMPKERFSAEFPKEGPSILRIQQVVRGDSAAYFCASSPQEDTQYFGPGTRLTVL.

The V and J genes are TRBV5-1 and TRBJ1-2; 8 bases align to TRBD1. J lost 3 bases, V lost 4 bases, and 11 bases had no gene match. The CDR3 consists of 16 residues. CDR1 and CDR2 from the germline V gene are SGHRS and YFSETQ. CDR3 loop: CASSPGAGGEDYGYTF. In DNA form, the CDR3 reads TGCGCCAGCAGCCCGGGAGCAGGGGGCGAGGACTATGGCTACACCTTC.

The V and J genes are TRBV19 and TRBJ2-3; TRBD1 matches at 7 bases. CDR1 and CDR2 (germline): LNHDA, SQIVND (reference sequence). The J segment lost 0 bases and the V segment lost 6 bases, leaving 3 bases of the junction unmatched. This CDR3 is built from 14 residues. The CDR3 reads CASSPRGSTDTQYF. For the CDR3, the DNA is TGTGCCAGTAGCCCCAGGGGGAGCACAGATACGCAGTATTTT.

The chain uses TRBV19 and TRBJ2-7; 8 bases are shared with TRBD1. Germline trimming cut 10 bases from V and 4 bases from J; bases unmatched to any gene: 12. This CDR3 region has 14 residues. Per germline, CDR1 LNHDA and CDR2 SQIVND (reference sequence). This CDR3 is CATETGTGTYEQYF. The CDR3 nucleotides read TGTGCCACCGAAACCGGGACAGGAACGTACGAGCAGTACTTC.

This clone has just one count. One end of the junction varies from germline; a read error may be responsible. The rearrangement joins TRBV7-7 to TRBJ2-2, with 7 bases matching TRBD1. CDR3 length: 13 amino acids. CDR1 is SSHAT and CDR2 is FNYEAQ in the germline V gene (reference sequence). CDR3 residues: CASSYDRDGELFF. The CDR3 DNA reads TGTGCTAGCAGCTACGACAGGGACGGGGAGCTGTTTTTT.

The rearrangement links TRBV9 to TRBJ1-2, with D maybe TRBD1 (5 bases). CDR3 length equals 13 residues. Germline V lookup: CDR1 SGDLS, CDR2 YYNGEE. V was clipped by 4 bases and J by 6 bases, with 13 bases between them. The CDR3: CASSPPGLHGYTF. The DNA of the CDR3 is TGTGCCAGCAGCCCCCCAGGGCTCCATGGCTACACCTTC.

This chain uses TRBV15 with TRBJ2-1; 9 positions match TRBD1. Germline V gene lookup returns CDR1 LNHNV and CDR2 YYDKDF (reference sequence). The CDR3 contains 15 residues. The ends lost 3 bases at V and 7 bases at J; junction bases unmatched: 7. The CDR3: CATSRRTGAMNEQFF. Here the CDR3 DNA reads TGTGCCACCAGCAGGCGGACAGGGGCGATGAATGAGCAGTTCTTC.

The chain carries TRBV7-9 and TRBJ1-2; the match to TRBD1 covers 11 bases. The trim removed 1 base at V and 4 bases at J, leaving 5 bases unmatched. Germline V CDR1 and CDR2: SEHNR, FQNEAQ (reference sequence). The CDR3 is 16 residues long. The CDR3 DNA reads TGTGCCAGCAGCTTAGGAGGGACAGGGGGGTCCTATGGCTACACCTTC. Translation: CASSLGGTGGSYGYTF.

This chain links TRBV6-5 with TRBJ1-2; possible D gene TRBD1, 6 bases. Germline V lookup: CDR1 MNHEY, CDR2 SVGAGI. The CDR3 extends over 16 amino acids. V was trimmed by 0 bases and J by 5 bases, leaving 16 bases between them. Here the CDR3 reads CASSYSTGSRVYGYTF. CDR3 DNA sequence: TGTGCCAGCAGTTACTCGACAGGCAGCCGGGTTTATGGCTACACCTTC.

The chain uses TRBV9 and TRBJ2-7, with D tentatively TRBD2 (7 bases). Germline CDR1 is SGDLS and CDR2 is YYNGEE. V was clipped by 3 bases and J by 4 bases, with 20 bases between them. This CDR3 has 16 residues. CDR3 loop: CASSASGGAASYEQYF. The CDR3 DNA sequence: TGTGCCAGCAGCGCCTCGGGGGGCGCCGCCTCATACGAGCAGTACTTC.

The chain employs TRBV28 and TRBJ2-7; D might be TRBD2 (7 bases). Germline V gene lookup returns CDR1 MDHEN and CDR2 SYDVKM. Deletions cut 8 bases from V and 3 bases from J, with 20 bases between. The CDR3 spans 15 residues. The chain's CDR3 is CASRSGGPPVYEQYF. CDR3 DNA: TGTGCCAGCCGCTCGGGGGGCCCACCGGTCTACGAGCAGTACTTC.

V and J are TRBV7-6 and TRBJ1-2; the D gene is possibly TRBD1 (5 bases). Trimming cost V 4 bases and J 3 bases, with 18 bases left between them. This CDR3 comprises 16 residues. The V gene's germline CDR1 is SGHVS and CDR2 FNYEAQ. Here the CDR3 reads CASSSSPGNSYYGYTF. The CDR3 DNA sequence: TGTGCCAGCAGCTCGTCCCCAGGGAACTCTTACTATGGCTACACCTTC.

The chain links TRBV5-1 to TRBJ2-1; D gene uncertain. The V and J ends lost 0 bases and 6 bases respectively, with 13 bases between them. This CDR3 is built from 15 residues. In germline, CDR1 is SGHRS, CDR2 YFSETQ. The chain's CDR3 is CASSLAEKTGNEQFF. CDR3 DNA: TGCGCCAGCAGCTTGGCCGAGAAGACTGGCAATGAGCAGTTCTTC.

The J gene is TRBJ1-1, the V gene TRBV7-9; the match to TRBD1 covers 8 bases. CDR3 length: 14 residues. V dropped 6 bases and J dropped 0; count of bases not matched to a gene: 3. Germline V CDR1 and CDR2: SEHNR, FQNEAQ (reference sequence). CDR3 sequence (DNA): TGTGCCAGCAGGACAGGGGCTATGAACACTGAAGCTTTCTTT. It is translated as CASRTGAMNTEAFF.

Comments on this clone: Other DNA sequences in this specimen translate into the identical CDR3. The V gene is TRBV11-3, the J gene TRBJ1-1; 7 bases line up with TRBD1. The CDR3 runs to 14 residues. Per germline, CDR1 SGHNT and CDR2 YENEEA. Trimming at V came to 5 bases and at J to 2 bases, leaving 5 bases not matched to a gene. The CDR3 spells CASSPRTGNTEAFF. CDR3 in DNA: TGTGCCAGCAGCCCGCGGACAGGAAACACTGAAGCTTTCTTT.

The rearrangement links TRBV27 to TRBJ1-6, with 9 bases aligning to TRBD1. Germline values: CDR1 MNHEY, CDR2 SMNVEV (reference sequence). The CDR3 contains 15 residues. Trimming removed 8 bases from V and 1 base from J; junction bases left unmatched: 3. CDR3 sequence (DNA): TGTGCCAGCCGGACAGGGGAATCCTATAATTCACCCCTCCACTTT. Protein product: CASRTGESYNSPLHF.

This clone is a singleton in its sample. The CDR3 protein is CASSPRGQPNEKLFF. The DNA of the CDR3 is TGCGCCAGCAGCCCACGGGGACAGCCTAATGAAAAACTGTTTTTT. The chain carries TRBV4-3 and TRBJ1-4; 7 bases agree with TRBD1. CDR3 length: 15 residues. V dropped 4 bases and J dropped 3; count of bases not matched to a gene: 5. Looked up from germline, CDR1 is LGHNA and CDR2 is YSLEER.

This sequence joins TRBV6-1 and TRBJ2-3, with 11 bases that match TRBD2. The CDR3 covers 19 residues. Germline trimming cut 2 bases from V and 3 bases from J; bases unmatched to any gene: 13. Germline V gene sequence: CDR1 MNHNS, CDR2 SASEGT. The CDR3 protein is CASSEFSGRAKGETDTQYF. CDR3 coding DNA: TGTGCCAGCAGTGAATTTAGCGGGAGGGCCAAAGGGGAGACAGATACGCAGTATTTT.

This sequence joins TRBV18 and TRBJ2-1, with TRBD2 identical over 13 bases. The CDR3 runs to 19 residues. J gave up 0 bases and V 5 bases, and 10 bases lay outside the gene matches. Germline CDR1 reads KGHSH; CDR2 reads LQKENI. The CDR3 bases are TGTGCCAGCTCATCGCGGGGACTAGCGGGAACCTCCTCCTACAATGAGCAGTTCTTC. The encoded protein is CASSSRGLAGTSSYNEQFF.

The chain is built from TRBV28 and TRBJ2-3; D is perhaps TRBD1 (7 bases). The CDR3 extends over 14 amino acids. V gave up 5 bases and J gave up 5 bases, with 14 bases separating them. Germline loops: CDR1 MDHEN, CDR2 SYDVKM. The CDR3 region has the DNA TGTGCCAGCAGTCCTCAGGGGGGCCAAGATACGCAGTATTTT. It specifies CASSPQGGQDTQYF.

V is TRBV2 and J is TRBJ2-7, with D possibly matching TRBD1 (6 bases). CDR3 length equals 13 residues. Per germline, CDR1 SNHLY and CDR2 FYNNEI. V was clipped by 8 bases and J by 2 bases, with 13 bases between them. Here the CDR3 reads CASLGTTAYEQYF. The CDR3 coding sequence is TGTGCCAGCCTTGGGACAACGGCCTACGAGCAGTACTTC.

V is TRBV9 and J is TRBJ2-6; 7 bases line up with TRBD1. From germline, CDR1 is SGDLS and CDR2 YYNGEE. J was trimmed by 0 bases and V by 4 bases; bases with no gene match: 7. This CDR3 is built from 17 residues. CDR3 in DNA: TGTGCCAGCAGCTTCGGACAGGCCCCCTCTGGGGCCAACGTCCTGACTTTC. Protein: CASSFGQAPSGANVLTF.

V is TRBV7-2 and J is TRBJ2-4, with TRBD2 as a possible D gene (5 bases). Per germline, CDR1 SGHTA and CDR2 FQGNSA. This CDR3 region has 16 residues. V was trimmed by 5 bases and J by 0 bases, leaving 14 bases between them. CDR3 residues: CASSDGLRQAKNIQYF. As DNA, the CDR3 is TGTGCCAGCAGCGACGGACTCCGACAAGCCAAAAACATTCAGTACTTC.

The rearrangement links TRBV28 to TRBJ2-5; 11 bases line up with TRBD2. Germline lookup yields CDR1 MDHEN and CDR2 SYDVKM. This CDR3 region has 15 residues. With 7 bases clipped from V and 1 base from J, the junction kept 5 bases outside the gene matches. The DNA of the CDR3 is TGTGCCAGCAATTCGGGACTAGCGGCCCAAGAGACCCAGTACTTC. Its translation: CASNSGLAAQETQYF.

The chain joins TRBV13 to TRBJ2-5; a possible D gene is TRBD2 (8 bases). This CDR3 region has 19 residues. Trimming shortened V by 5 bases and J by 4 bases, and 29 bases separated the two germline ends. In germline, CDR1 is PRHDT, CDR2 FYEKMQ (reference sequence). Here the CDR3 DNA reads TGTGCCAGCAGCCTGACAGGGAGAGGTAGCGGGGTGAGGTCAGAGACCCAGTACTTC. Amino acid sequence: CASSLTGRGSGVRSETQYF. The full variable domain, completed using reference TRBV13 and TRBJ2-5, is AAGVIQSPRHLIKEKRETATLKCYPIPRHDTVYWYQQGPGQDPQFLISFYEKMQSDKGSIPDRFSAQQFSDYHSELNMSSLELGDSALYFCASSLTGRGSGVRSETQYFGPGTRLLVL.

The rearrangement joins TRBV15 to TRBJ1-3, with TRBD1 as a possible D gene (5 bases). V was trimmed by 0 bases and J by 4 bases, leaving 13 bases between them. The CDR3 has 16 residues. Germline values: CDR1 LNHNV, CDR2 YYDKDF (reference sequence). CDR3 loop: CATSRDRGGEGNTIYF. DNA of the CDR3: TGTGCCACCAGCAGAGATAGGGGAGGCGAAGGAAACACCATATATTTT.

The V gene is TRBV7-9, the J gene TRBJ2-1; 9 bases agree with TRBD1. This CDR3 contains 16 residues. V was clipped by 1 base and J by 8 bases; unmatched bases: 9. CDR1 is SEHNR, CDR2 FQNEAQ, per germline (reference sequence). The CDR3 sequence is CASSLDRWGQGHEQFF. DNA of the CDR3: TGTGCCAGCAGCTTAGACCGCTGGGGACAGGGCCATGAGCAGTTCTTC.

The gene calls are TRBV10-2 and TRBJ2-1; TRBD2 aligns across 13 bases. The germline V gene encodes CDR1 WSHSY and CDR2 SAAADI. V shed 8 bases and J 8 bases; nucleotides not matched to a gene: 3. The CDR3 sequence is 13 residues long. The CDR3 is CASGTSGVDEQFF. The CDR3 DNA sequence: TGCGCCAGCGGGACTAGCGGGGTCGATGAGCAGTTCTTC.

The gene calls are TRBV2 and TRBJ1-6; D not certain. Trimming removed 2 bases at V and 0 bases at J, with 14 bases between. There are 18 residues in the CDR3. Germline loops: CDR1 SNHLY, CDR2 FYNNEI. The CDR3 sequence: CASSEQGFRSSYNSPLHF. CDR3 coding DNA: TGTGCCAGCAGTGAACAAGGCTTTAGGAGCTCCTATAATTCACCCCTCCACTTT.